This TCR beta chain derives from a study of blood T cell repertoires in COVID-19. Using immunoSEQ multiplex PCR, the repertoire was profiled, and TCRdb retains in-frame clones only, with some absent. The sample shows some 150,000 clones, roughly 89% of them seen only once. What was sequenced was peripheral blood. The sequence was obtained from a woman aged 55-70 years who had recovered from COVID-19.

CDR3 loop: CASSFVGVNYEQYF. CDR3 nucleotides: TGTGCCAGCAGTTTTGTAGGGGTCAACTACGAGCAGTACTTC. This chain connects TRBV28 to TRBJ2-7, with TRBD1 as a possible D gene (5 bases). The CDR3 has 14 residues. The germline CDR1 and CDR2 sequences are MDHEN and SYDVKM. Trimming took off 3 bases at V and 3 bases at J, with 12 bases between the two ends.